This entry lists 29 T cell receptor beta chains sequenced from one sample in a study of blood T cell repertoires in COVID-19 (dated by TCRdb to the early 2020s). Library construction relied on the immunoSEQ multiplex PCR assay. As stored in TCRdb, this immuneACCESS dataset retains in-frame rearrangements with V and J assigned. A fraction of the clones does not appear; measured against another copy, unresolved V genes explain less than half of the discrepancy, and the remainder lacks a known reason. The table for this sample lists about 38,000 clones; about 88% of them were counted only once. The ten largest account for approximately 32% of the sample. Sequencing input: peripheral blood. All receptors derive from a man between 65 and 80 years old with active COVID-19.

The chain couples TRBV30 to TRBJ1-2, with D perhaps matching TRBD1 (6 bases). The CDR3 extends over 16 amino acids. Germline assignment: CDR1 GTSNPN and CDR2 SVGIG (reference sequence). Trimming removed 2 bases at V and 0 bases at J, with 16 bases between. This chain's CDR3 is CAWSSPGTPSNYGYTF. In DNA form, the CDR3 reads TGTGCCTGGAGTAGTCCTGGGACACCTTCTAACTATGGCTACACCTTC.

CDR3 DNA sequence: TGCAGTGCTAGTACCAGGGGGATTAACGGGGAGCTGTTTTTT. It yields the protein CSASTRGINGELFF. The V call is TRBV20-1, the J call TRBJ2-2, with 7 bases matching TRBD1. From germline, CDR1 is DFQATT and CDR2 SNEGSKA (reference sequence). V shed 3 bases and J 7 bases; nucleotides not matched to a gene: 8. The length of the CDR3 is 14 residues.

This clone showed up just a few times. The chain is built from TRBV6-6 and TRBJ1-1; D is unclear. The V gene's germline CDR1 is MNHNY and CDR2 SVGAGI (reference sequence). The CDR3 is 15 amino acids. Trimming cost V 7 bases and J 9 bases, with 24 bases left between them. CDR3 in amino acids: CASTRQRGSQAKAFF. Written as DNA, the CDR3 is TGTGCCAGCACCAGACAACGTGGCAGCCAGGCGAAAGCTTTCTTT.

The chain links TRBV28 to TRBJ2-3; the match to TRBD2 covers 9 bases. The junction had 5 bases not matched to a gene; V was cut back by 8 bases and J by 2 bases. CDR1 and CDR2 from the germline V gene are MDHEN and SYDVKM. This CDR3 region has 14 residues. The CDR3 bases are TGTGCCAGCCGTAGCGGGGGATTCACAGATACGCAGTATTTT. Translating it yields CASRSGGFTDTQYF. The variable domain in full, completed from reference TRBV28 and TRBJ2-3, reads DVKVTQSSRYLVKRTGEKVFLECVQDMDHENMFWYRQDPGLGLRLIYFSYDVKMKEKGDIPEGYSVSREKKERFSLILESASTNQTSMYLCASRSGGFTDTQYFGPGTRLTVL.

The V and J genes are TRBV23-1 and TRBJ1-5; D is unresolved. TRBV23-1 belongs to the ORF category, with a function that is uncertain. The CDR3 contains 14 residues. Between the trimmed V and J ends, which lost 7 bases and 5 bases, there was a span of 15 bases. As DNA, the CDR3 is TGCGCCAGCATCCCCATCGGAGGAGATCAGCCCCAGCATTTT. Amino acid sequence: CASIPIGGDQPQHF.

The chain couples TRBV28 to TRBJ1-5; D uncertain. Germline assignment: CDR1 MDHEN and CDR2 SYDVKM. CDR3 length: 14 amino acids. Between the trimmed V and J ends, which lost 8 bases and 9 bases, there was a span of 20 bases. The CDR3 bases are TGTGCCAGCGGTGGCTCCCGGAGAATTCGGCCCCAGCATTTT. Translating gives CASGGSRRIRPQHF.

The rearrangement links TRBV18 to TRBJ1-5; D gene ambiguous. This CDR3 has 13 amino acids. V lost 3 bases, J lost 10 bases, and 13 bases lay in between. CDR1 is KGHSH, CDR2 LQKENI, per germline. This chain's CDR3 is CASSPSGNNPQHF. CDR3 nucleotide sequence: TGTGCCAGCTCACCGTCGGGTAACAACCCCCAGCATTTT.

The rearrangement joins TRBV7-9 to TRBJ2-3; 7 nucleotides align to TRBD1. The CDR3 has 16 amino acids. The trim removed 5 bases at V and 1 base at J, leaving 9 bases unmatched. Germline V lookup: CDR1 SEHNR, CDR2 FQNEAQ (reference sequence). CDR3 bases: TGTGCCAGCAGCCCACCAAGGGGGCGGGGCACAGATACGCAGTATTTT. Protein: CASSPPRGRGTDTQYF.

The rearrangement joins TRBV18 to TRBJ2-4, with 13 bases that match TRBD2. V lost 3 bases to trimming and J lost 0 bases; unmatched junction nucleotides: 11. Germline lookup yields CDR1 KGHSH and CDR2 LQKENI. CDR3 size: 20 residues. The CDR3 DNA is TGTGCCAGCTCACCCCCGGGACTAGCGGGGAATATACTAGCCAAAAACATTCAGTACTTC. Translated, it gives CASSPPGLAGNILAKNIQYF.

The CDR3 DNA follows: TGTGCCAGCAGCACCCACAAAAAAGAGACCCAGTACTTC. Residues: CASSTHKKETQYF. V and J are TRBV11-2 and TRBJ2-5, with D unclear. Germline CDR1 SGHAT, CDR2 FQNNGV. The CDR3 has 13 amino acids. Trimming removed 5 bases at V and 3 bases at J, with 10 bases between.

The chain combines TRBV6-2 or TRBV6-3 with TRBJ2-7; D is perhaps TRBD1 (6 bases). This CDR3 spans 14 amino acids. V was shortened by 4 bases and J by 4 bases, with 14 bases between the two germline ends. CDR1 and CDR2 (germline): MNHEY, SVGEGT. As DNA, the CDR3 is TGTGCCAGCAGTTGGGGGCGGAGGACGTACGAGCAGTACTTC. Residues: CASSWGRRTYEQYF.

CDR3 residues: CASSPETETFYEQYF. The DNA for the CDR3 is TGTGCCAGCAGTCCCGAGACGGAGACCTTCTACGAGCAGTACTTC. This rearrangement joins TRBV27 to TRBJ2-7; D not resolved. The CDR3 length is 15 residues. Germline V lookup: CDR1 MNHEY, CDR2 SMNVEV (reference sequence). V shed 5 bases and J shed 3 bases, with 17 bases lying between them.

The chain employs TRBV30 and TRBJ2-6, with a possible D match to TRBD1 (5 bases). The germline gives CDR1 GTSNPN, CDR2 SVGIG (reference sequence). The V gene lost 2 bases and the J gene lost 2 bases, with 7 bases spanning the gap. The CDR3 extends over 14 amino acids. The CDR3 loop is CAWSWGPGANVLTF. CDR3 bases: TGTGCCTGGAGTTGGGGCCCTGGGGCCAACGTCCTGACTTTC. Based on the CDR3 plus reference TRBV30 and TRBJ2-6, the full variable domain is SQTIHQWPATLVQPVGSPLSLECTVEGTSNPNLYWYRQAAGRGLQLLFYSVGIGQISSEVPQNLSASRPQDRQFILSSKKLLLSDSGFYLCAWSWGPGANVLTFGAGSRLTVL.

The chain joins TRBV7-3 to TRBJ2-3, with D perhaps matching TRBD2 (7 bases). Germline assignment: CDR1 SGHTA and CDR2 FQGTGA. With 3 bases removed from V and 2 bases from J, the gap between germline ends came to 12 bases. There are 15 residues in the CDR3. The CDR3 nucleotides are TGTGCCAGCAGCTTTGGCGGGGGCTCCACAGATACGCAGTATTTT. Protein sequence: CASSFGGGSTDTQYF.

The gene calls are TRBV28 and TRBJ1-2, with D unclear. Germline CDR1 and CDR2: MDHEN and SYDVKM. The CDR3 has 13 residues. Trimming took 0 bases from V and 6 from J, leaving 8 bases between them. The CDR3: CASSLWGSHGYTF. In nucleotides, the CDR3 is TGTGCCAGCAGTTTATGGGGGAGCCATGGCTACACCTTC.

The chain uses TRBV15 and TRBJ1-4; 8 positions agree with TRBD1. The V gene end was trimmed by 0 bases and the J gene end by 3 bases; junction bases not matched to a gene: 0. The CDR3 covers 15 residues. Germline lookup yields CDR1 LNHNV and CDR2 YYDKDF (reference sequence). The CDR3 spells CATSREQGANEKLFF. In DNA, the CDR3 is TGTGCCACCAGCAGAGAACAGGGGGCTAATGAAAAACTGTTTTTT.

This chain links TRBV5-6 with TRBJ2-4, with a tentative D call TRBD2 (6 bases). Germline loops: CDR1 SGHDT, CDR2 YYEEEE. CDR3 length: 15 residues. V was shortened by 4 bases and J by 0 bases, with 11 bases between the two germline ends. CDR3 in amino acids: CASSRGNLAKNIQYF. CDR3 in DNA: TGTGCCAGCAGCCGGGGGAATCTAGCCAAAAACATTCAGTACTTC. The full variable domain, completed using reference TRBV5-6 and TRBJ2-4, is DAGVTQSPTHLIKTRGQQVTLRCSPKSGHDTVSWYQQALGQGPQFIFQYYEEEERQRGNFPDRFSGHQFPNYSSELNVNALLLGDSALYLCASSRGNLAKNIQYFGAGTRLSVL.

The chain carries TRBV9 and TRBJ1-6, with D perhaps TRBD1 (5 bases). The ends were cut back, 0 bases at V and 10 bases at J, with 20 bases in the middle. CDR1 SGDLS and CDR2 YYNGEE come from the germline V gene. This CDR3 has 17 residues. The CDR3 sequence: CASSVEGWTTSSSPLHF. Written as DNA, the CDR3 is TGTGCCAGCAGCGTAGAGGGTTGGACAACCTCCAGCTCACCCCTCCACTTT.

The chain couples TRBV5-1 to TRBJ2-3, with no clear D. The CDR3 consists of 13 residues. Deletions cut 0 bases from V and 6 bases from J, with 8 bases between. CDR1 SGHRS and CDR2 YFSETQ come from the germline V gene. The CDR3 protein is CASSLGPSDTQYF. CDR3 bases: TGCGCCAGCAGCTTGGGGCCTTCGGATACGCAGTATTTT. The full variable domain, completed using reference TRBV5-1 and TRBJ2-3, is KAGVTQTPRYLIKTRGQQVTLSCSPISGHRSVSWYQQTPGQGLQFLFEYFSETQRNKGNFPGRFSGRQFSNSRSEMNVSTLELGDSALYLCASSLGPSDTQYFGPGTRLTVL.

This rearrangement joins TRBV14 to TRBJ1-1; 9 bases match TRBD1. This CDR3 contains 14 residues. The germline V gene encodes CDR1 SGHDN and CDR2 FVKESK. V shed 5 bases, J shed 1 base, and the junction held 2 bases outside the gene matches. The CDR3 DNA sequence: TGTGCCAGCAGCGAGGGACAGGGGAACACTGAAGCTTTCTTT. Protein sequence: CASSEGQGNTEAFF.

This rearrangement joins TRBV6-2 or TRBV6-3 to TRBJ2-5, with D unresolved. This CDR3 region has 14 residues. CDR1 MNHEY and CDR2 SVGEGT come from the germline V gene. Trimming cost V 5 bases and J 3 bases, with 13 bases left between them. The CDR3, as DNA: TGTGCCAGCAGTCCCCGGGTGATTAAAGAGACCCAGTACTTC. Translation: CASSPRVIKETQYF.

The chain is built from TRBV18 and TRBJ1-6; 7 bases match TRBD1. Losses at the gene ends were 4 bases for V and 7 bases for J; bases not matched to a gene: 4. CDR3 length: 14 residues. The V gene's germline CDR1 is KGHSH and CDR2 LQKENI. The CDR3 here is CASSQTGPNSPLHF. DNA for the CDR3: TGTGCCAGCTCACAGACAGGGCCAAATTCACCCCTCCACTTT.

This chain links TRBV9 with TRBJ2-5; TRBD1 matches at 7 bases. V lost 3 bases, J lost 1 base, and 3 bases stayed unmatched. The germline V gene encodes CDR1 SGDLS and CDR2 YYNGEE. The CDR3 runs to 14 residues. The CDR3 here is CASSARTGQETQYF. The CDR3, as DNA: TGTGCCAGCAGCGCCCGGACAGGCCAAGAGACCCAGTACTTC.

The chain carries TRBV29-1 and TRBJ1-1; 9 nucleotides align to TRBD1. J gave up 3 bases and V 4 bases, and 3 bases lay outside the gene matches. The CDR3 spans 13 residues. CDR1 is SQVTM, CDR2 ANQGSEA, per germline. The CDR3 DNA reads TGCAGCGTTGCGGGACAGGGATACACTGAAGCTTTCTTT. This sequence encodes CSVAGQGYTEAFF.

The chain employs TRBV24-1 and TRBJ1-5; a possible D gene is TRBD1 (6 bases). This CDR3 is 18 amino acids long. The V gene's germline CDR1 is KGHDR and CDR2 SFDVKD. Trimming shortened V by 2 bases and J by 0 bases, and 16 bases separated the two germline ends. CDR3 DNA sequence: TGTGCCACCAGTGATTCGTCGGGACAAACCTATAGCAATCAGCCCCAGCATTTT. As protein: CATSDSSGQTYSNQPQHF.

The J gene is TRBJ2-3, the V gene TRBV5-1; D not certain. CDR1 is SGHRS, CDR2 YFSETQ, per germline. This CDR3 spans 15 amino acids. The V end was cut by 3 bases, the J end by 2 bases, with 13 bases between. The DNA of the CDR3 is TGCGCCAGCAGCTCTGCCTGGGCCTCCACAGATACGCAGTATTTT. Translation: CASSSAWASTDTQYF.

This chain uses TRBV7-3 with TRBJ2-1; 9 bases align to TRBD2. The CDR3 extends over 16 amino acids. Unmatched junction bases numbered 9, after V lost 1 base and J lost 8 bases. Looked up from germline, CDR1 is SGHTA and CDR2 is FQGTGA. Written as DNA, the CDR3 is TGTGCCAGCAGCTTAATGAGCGGACTAGCGCTCCATGAGCAGTTCTTC. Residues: CASSLMSGLALHEQFF. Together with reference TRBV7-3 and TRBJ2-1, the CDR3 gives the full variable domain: GAGVSQTPSNKVTEKGKYVELRCDPISGHTALYWYRQSLGQGPEFLIYFQGTGAADDSGLPNDRFFAVRPEGSVSTLKIQRTERGDSAVYLCASSLMSGLALHEQFFGPGTRLTVL.

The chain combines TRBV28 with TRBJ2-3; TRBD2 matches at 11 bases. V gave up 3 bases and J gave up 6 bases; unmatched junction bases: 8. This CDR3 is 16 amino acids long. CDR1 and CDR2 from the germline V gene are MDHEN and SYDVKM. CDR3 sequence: CASSFLTSGSGDTQYF. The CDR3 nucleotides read TGTGCCAGCAGTTTCCTCACTAGCGGGAGTGGTGATACGCAGTATTTT.

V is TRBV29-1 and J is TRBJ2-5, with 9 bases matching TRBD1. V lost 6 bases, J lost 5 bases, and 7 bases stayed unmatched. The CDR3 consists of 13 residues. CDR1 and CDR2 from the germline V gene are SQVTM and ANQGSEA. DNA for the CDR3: TGCAGCGTCCGGGACAGGGTTTTGGAGACCCAGTACTTC. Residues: CSVRDRVLETQYF.